The rows below give T cell receptor beta chains drawn from one sample of a study of CD8 T cells in ankylosing spondylitis. A single record per CDR3 protein comes from TCRdb applying MiXCR to the 5' RACE reads. The sample contains about 88,000 distinct CDR3 sequences, around 25% of which appear only once. Input material: blood, either unsorted or a sorted T cell fraction (not recorded which). Receptors were obtained from a male donor with ankylosing spondylitis or in good health (not recorded which). CDR3s include the opening cysteine and the closing phenylalanine or tryptophan. The D gene is left open where the match is weak. Clone size is shown for a subset of rows, as once, few, many or a class of expanded clone.

j_call | v_call | d_call | clone_size | cdr3_aa | cdr3_nt
TRBJ1-1 | TRBV20-1 | NA | few | CSARRRMNTEAFF | TGCAGTGCTAGGCGAAGGATGAACACTGAAGCTTTCTTT
TRBJ2-2 | TRBV3-1 | NA | once | CASRPTGGELFF | TGTGCCAGCAGGCCCACTGGGGGGGAGCTGTTTTTT
TRBJ1-1 | TRBV20-1 | NA | NA | CSAEIWGTEAFF | TGCAGTGCTGAGATTTGGGGTACTGAAGCTTTCTTT
TRBJ2-7 | TRBV15 | TRBD1 | NA | CATSRGGTGDHEQYF | TGTGCCACCAGCAGAGGAGGGACAGGGGACCACGAGCAGTACTTC
TRBJ2-3 | TRBV29-1 | NA | NA | CSVDTQYF | TGCAGCGTGGATACGCAGTATTTT
TRBJ1-1 | TRBV20-1 | NA | NA | CSARDQGRFTEAFF | TGCAGTGCTAGAGATCAAGGGAGGTTTACTGAAGCTTTCTTT
TRBJ2-7 | TRBV29-1 | NA | NA | CSVGTSWEQYF | TGCAGCGTAGGGACCTCCTGGGAGCAGTACTTC
TRBJ2-7 | TRBV15 | TRBD1 | NA | CATSISPGQGDEQYF | TGTGCCACCAGCATCTCTCCGGGACAGGGAGATGAGCAGTACTTC
TRBJ1-1 | TRBV5-1 | NA | NA | CASSMRHGGTEAFF | TGCGCCAGCAGCATGCGGCATGGGGGGACTGAAGCTTTCTTT
TRBJ1-2 | TRBV12-3/TRBV12-4 | NA | many | CASSLESGGYTF | TGTGCCAGCAGCCTTGAGTCCGGGGGCTACACCTTC
TRBJ2-1 | TRBV4-1 | TRBD1 | NA | CASSPNRGNEQFF | TGCGCCAGCAGCCCTAACAGGGGCAATGAGCAGTTCTTC
TRBJ2-1 | TRBV15 | NA | NA | CATSRVRENSYLTEQFF | TGTGCCACCAGCAGAGTAAGAGAGAATAGTTACTTGACCGAGCAGTTCTTC
TRBJ2-7 | TRBV5-1 | TRBD1 | many | CASSSSGTDSYEQYF | TGCGCCAGCAGCTCATCCGGGACAGACTCCTACGAGCAGTACTTC
TRBJ2-7 | TRBV9 | TRBD2 | NA | CASSVGLAGGKSSYEQYF | TGTGCCAGCAGCGTAGGACTAGCGGGAGGAAAAAGCTCCTACGAGCAGTACTTC
TRBJ2-5 | TRBV20-1 | TRBD2 | NA | CSAGSRLAGLQETQYF | TGCAGTGCTGGTTCTCGACTAGCGGGACTCCAAGAGACCCAGTACTTC
TRBJ2-1 | TRBV19 | TRBD1 | NA | CASSAGQGFSYNEQFF | TGTGCCAGTAGTGCGGGACAGGGATTCTCCTACAATGAGCAGTTCTTC
TRBJ1-6 | TRBV28 | NA | NA | CASSLPRGRRNSPLHF | TGTGCCAGCAGTTTACCCCGGGGACGGCGGAATTCACCCCTCCACTTT
TRBJ2-1 | TRBV20-1 | NA | NA | CSARLRRNEQFF | TGCAGTGCTAGACTCCGGAGAAATGAGCAGTTCTTC
TRBJ2-3 | TRBV5-6 | TRBD1 | few | CASSRGRVDTQYF | TGTGCCAGCAGCAGGGGGCGTGTAGATACGCAGTATTTT
TRBJ1-6 | TRBV27 | NA | few | CASSAGRNNSPLHF | TGTGCCAGCAGTGCAGGACGGAATAATTCACCCCTCCACTTT
TRBJ2-2 | TRBV5-6 | NA | few | CASSLYSGETGELFF | TGTGCCAGCAGCTTGTATTCAGGGGAAACCGGGGAGCTGTTTTTT
TRBJ2-5 | TRBV5-4 | NA | NA | CASSPGNQETQYF | TGTGCCAGCAGCCCCGGGAACCAAGAGACCCAGTACTTC
TRBJ2-1 | TRBV7-2 | TRBD2 | many | CASSLVASGDNEQFF | TGTGCCAGCAGCTTAGTAGCTAGCGGGGACAATGAGCAGTTCTTC
TRBJ1-5 | TRBV5-1 | NA | NA | CASSLGQDNQPQHF | TGCGCCAGCAGCTTGGGGCAGGATAATCAGCCCCAGCATTTT
TRBJ2-1 | TRBV11-2 | NA | NA | CASIPLRGNNEQFF | TGTGCCAGCATTCCGCTACGAGGGAACAATGAGCAGTTCTTC
TRBJ1-5 | TRBV7-3 | TRBD1 | few | CASSLDGTGNQPQHF | TGTGCCAGCAGCTTAGATGGGACAGGGAACCAGCCCCAGCATTTT
TRBJ1-5 | TRBV12-3/TRBV12-4 | NA | NA | CASSPPGVGPQHF | TGTGCCAGCAGCCCCCCGGGGGTTGGGCCCCAGCATTTT
TRBJ2-1 | TRBV24-1 | TRBD1 | many | CATSDTTGDEQFF | TGTGCCACCAGTGACACGACAGGGGATGAGCAGTTCTTC
TRBJ2-3 | TRBV7-6 | NA | once | CASSLLEDTQYF | TGTGCCAGCAGCTTATTGGAGGATACGCAGTATTTT
TRBJ1-6 | TRBV15 | NA | NA | CATSSQTVGSPLHF | TGTGCCACCAGCAGTCAGACAGTCGGATCACCCCTCCACTTT
TRBJ2-1 | TRBV5-1 | TRBD2 | NA | CASSSGLAGGPAGSNEQFF | TGCGCCAGCAGCTCCGGGCTAGCGGGAGGGCCTGCCGGTTCCAATGAGCAGTTCTTC
TRBJ1-2 | TRBV11-2 | NA | once | CASSLDPGTGWIVGYTF | TGTGCCAGCAGCTTAGATCCAGGGACGGGGTGGATAGTGGGCTACACCTTC
TRBJ1-5 | TRBV24-1 | NA | NA | CATSDFEQPQHF | TGTGCCACCAGTGATTTTGAACAGCCCCAGCATTTT
TRBJ1-4 | TRBV9 | NA | many | CASSVTQVMIGEKLFF | TGTGCCAGCAGCGTAACACAGGTGATGATTGGTGAAAAACTGTTTTTT
TRBJ1-2 | TRBV5-1 | NA | few | CASSLSSYGYTF | TGCGCCAGCAGCTTGAGTTCGTATGGCTACACCTTC
TRBJ2-2 | TRBV20-1 | TRBD1 | NA | CSARTGIGTGELFF | TGCAGTGCGCGGACAGGGATCGGCACCGGGGAGCTGTTTTTT
TRBJ1-1 | TRBV20-1 | NA | NA | CSASPWQGYTEAFF | TGCAGTGCTAGTCCGTGGCAGGGGTACACTGAAGCTTTCTTT
TRBJ1-1 | TRBV5-6 | TRBD1 | NA | CASRPGTGVVYTEAFF | TGTGCCAGCAGGCCCGGGACAGGGGTGGTGTACACTGAAGCTTTCTTT
TRBJ2-3 | TRBV6-5 | NA | NA | CASSYPTATDTQYF | TGTGCCAGCAGTTATCCGACAGCTACAGATACGCAGTATTTT
TRBJ1-3 | TRBV3-1 | NA | many | CASSPRLDSGNTIYF | TGTGCCAGCAGCCCTCGACTGGACTCTGGAAACACCATATATTTT
TRBJ2-5 | TRBV5-5 | NA | few | CASSLGPGAGETQYF | TGTGCCAGCAGCTTGGGACCCGGGGCCGGGGAGACCCAGTACTTC